This T cell receptor beta chain emerged from a study of cytomegalovirus exposure and HLA in healthy donors. Notes on the study in general: Owing to their indistinguishability, certain V segments, notably TRBV6-2 and TRBV6-3, were excluded.

Per the germline V gene, CDR1 is SGHAT and CDR2 is FQNNGV. The CDR3 consists of 16 residues. The junction had 6 bases not matched to a gene; V was cut back by 5 bases and J by 0 bases. This clone has a single count. Its matching antigen is unknown. The PCR was carried out with 60 Vbeta primers and 13 Jbeta primers. Clones were sequenced by immunoSEQ multiplex PCR, and TCRdb holds only the in-frame ones, with some missing. This sample carries 85,000 to 100,000 clones, around 60% of them seen once, and the ten largest clones take approximately 2.2%. The chain carries TRBV11-2 and TRBJ2-7; 11 bases match TRBD2. The sequenced sample consisted of PBMCs. This TCR derives from a human donor in good health. The CDR3 loop is CASSPRLAGLSYEQYF. Written as DNA, the CDR3 is TGTGCCAGCAGCCCCAGACTAGCGGGGCTCTCCTACGAGCAGTACTTC.